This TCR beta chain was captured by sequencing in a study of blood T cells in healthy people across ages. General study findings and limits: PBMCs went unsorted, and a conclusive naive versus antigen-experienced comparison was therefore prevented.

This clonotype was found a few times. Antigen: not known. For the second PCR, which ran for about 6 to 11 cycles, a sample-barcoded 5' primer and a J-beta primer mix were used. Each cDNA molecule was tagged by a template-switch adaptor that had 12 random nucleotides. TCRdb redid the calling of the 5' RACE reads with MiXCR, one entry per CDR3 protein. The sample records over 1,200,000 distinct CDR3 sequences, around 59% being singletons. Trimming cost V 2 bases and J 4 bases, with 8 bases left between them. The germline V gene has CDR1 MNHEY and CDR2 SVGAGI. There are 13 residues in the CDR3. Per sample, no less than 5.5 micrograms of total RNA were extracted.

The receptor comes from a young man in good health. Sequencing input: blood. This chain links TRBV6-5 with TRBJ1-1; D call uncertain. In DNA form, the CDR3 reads TGTGCCAGCAGTTACCGTAGTGCCACTGAAGCTTTCTTT. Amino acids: CASSYRSATEAFF.